The clone carrying this TCR beta chain has a count of ten or more. Its specificity is not known. These data belong to a study of response to subunit inactivated influenza vaccine. Study findings and constraints: The authors suggested that few new T cells are recruited per seasonal influenza vaccination.

TCRdb re-called the RT-PCR reads with MiXCR, one entry per CDR3 protein. Among 500,000 or so distinct CDR3 sequences listed, approximately 11% were seen once. The starting material was PBMCs from blood, obtained more than 35 days after vaccination. This receptor was obtained from a man aged 50 or older who received an inactivated influenza vaccine.

DNA of the CDR3: TGCAGCGTAGACAGGGGCGAGAACACTGAAGCTTTCTTT. Translated, it gives CSVDRGENTEAFF. The genes are TRBV29-1 and TRBJ1-1; 8 bases align to TRBD1. The germline CDR1 and CDR2 sequences are SQVTM and ANQGSEA. J was trimmed by 1 base and V by 6 bases; bases with no gene match: 4. There are 13 residues in the CDR3.